This passage covers 16 T cell receptor beta chains from one sample sequenced in a study of Ad26.COV2.S vaccination and SARS-CoV-2 variants. Treatment noted: about 20 received Ad26.COV2.S at low or high dose, single or two shots; roughly 5 received placebo; per-sample allocation not given. Sampling happened 63 days after the first vaccine or placebo injection. This table comes from immunoSEQ multiplex PCR, and its TCRdb copy is limited to in-frame clones, with some not included. The sample yields 300,000 to 350,000 clones, 70% to 90% seen once. The sample in question was peripheral blood, obtained in a trial of Ad26.COV2.S vaccine versus placebo. The receptors here all came from a person aged 18-65 years who received the Ad26.COV2.S COVID-19 vaccine or a placebo.

This chain connects TRBV28 to TRBJ2-3, with D unclear. The CDR3 is 15 amino acids. Per germline, CDR1 MDHEN and CDR2 SYDVKM. V lost 4 bases to trimming and J lost 1 base, with 12 bases between them. CDR3 sequence reads: CASSSPRMGTDTQYF. DNA for the CDR3: TGTGCCAGCAGTTCCCCGAGAATGGGCACAGATACGCAGTATTTT. Looking up the rest from reference TRBV28 and TRBJ2-3 gives the full variable domain: DVKVTQSSRYLVKRTGEKVFLECVQDMDHENMFWYRQDPGLGLRLIYFSYDVKMKEKGDIPEGYSVSREKKERFSLILESASTNQTSMYLCASSSPRMGTDTQYFGPGTRLTVL.

V is TRBV28 and J is TRBJ1-2; D is ambiguous. The CDR3 totals 14 residues. Trimming took off 1 base at V and 4 bases at J, with 10 bases between the two ends. In germline, CDR1 is MDHEN, CDR2 SYDVKM. The CDR3 nucleotides read TGTGCCAGCAGTTTATCGGCCAGGCCCTATGGCTACACCTTC. This encodes CASSLSARPYGYTF.

This clone was counted once. The chain couples TRBV18 to TRBJ1-5; D is unresolved. The germline V gene has CDR1 KGHSH and CDR2 LQKENI. The CDR3 extends over 13 amino acids. Trimming left V 3 bases short and J 9 bases short, with 12 bases between. The CDR3 sequence is CASSPGDRRPQHF. The CDR3 DNA follows: TGTGCCAGCTCACCCGGAGACCGGCGGCCCCAGCATTTT.

This clone showed up just once. V usage is TRBV18 and J usage is TRBJ2-2, with TRBD2 as a possible D gene (5 bases). The germline CDR1 and CDR2 sequences are KGHSH and LQKENI. V was pared by 6 bases and J by 6 bases, with 14 bases between. The CDR3 loop spans 14 amino acids. The CDR3 nucleotides read TGTGCCAGCTCTCAATCGAGGGATTCCGGGGAGCTGTTTTTT. It specifies CASSQSRDSGELFF. Using reference TRBV18 and TRBJ2-2 for the parts outside the CDR3, the full variable domain is NAGVMQNPRHLVRRRGQEARLRCSPMKGHSHVYWYRQLPEEGLKFMVYLQKENIIDESGMPKERFSAEFPKEGPSILRIQQVVRGDSAAYFCASSQSRDSGELFFGEGSRLTVL.

This clone was observed a handful of times. The rearrangement joins TRBV6-6 to TRBJ1-5; D not resolved. In germline, CDR1 is MNHNY, CDR2 SVGAGI (reference sequence). V lost 5 bases, J lost 6 bases, and 14 bases lay in between. CDR3 length equals 14 residues. The CDR3 coding sequence is TGTGCCAGCAGTGGGAACGAGGGTCCTCAGCCCCAGCATTTT. This codes for CASSGNEGPQPQHF.

V is TRBV29-1 and J is TRBJ1-5, with TRBD1 identical over 8 bases. The trim removed 7 bases at V and 4 bases at J, leaving 12 bases unmatched. The CDR3 contains 15 residues. Germline values: CDR1 SQVTM, CDR2 ANQGSEA. The CDR3 reads CSARLGQGGNQPQHF. The DNA of the CDR3 is TGCAGCGCTAGGCTAGGACAGGGAGGGAATCAGCCCCAGCATTTT.

The rearrangement joins TRBV6-5 to TRBJ1-5; D gene ambiguous. The germline V gene encodes CDR1 MNHEY and CDR2 SVGAGI. CDR3 length: 13 residues. V lost 4 bases, J lost 1 base, and 5 bases lay in between. The CDR3 region is CASSFDSNQPQHF. CDR3 bases: TGTGCCAGCAGTTTCGACAGCAATCAGCCCCAGCATTTT.

The chain joins TRBV3-1 (or the pseudogene TRBV3-2) to TRBJ1-2, with 7 bases identical to TRBD1. Germline CDR1 is LGHDT and CDR2 is YNNKEL (reference sequence). Losses at the gene ends were 1 base for V and 5 bases for J; bases not matched to a gene: 4. The CDR3 has 14 residues. CDR3 protein: CASSQGSGQYGYTF. In nucleotides, the CDR3 is TGTGCCAGCAGCCAAGGCTCGGGACAGTATGGCTACACCTTC.

This clone appeared a few times. The V call is TRBV14, the J call TRBJ1-5; 10 bases line up with TRBD1. In germline, CDR1 is SGHDN, CDR2 FVKESK. This CDR3 region has 14 residues. Trimming at V came to 4 bases and at J to 4 bases, leaving 1 base not matched to a gene. The CDR3 DNA is TGTGCCAGCAGCCGGACAGGGGGTAATCAGCCCCAGCATTTT. Its translation: CASSRTGGNQPQHF.

This clone occurred many times. In DNA, the CDR3 is TGTGCCAGCAGCTTAAATTTGGGCCCTAATGAAAAACTGTTTTTT. Translated: CASSLNLGPNEKLFF. This chain uses TRBV7-2 with TRBJ1-4, with no clear D. The V and J ends lost 2 bases and 3 bases respectively, with 10 bases between them. The CDR3 has 15 residues. Germline values: CDR1 SGHTA, CDR2 FQGNSA.

This rearrangement joins TRBV4-1 to TRBJ2-5; 9 positions match TRBD2. CDR1 and CDR2 from the germline V gene are MGHRA and YSYEKL. With V trimmed by 3 bases and J by 1 base, 12 bases remained unmatched. This CDR3 comprises 18 residues. The CDR3: CASSHAGAGRGGQETQYF. The CDR3 DNA is TGCGCCAGCAGCCACGCCGGGGCGGGGCGGGGGGGCCAAGAGACCCAGTACTTC.

The rearrangement uses TRBV28 and TRBJ1-5, with D tentatively TRBD1 (5 bases). The ends were cut back, 5 bases at V and 1 base at J, with 18 bases in the middle. Germline-derived CDR1 and CDR2 are MDHEN and SYDVKM. CDR3 size: 17 residues. CDR3 protein: CASSTPGGTVSNQPQHF. DNA of the CDR3: TGTGCCAGCAGTACTCCCGGAGGGACGGTAAGCAATCAGCCCCAGCATTTT.

The chain carries TRBV18 and TRBJ2-3; D is possibly TRBD2 (5 bases). The germline V gene encodes CDR1 KGHSH and CDR2 LQKENI. Deletions cut 6 bases from V and 2 bases from J, with 6 bases between. This CDR3 contains 12 residues. CDR3 nucleotide sequence: TGTGCCAGCTCTAGCGCCACAGATACGCAGTATTTT. It translates to CASSSATDTQYF.

V gene TRBV24-1 combines with J gene TRBJ2-3, with 8 bases aligning to TRBD1. Germline values: CDR1 KGHDR, CDR2 SFDVKD. There are 17 residues in the CDR3. V lost 0 bases, J lost 2 bases, and 6 bases stayed unmatched. The CDR3 protein is CATSDLRGQGATDTQYF. CDR3 nucleotides: TGTGCCACCAGTGATTTGCGGGGGCAGGGGGCCACAGATACGCAGTATTTT.

The gene calls are TRBV5-1 and TRBJ2-3; no clear D gene. Germline CDR1 reads SGHRS; CDR2 reads YFSETQ. The CDR3 runs to 15 residues. The V gene lost 1 base and the J gene lost 4 bases, with 13 bases spanning the gap. CDR3 in amino acids: CASSLTALGSDTQYF. CDR3 DNA sequence: TGCGCCAGCAGCTTGACAGCGCTGGGATCAGATACGCAGTATTTT.

The chain uses TRBV2 and TRBJ2-2; D remains ambiguous. In germline, CDR1 is SNHLY, CDR2 FYNNEI. This CDR3 spans 16 amino acids. V was clipped by 2 bases and J by 0 bases, with 10 bases between them. CDR3 sequence (DNA): TGTGCCAGCAGTGAACATTCTGGGCCGAACACCGGGGAGCTGTTTTTT. Amino acids: CASSEHSGPNTGELFF.